The clone carrying this T cell receptor beta chain appeared a single time. Study processing details: Estimated nucleated cell counts came from reference gene primer amplification. Clones were read by immunoSEQ multiplex PCR, and TCRdb kept only the in-frame ones, dropping some. V, J and clone size derive from that table, while D and trimming were established from the DNA sequence. The data hold 130,000 to 150,000 clones, with around 90% observed a single time. This sample was taken from a study of blood T cell repertoires in COVID-19. Study-wide context: The United States, Italy and Spain provided the acute and convalescent COVID-19 samples. Nucleic acid was either cDNA or gDNA, and it came from T cells, B-cell-depleted T cells, or PBMCs.

The germline CDR1 and CDR2 sequences are SNHLY and FYNNEI. This CDR3 contains 16 residues. V lost 4 bases, J lost 6 bases, and 6 bases stayed unmatched. This rearrangement joins TRBV2 to TRBJ2-1; 13 nucleotides align to TRBD2. Sequences were obtained from peripheral blood. The clonotype comes from a woman aged 50 to 60 with acute or convalescent COVID-19. The CDR3 coding sequence is TGTGCCAGCAGTGTAACTAGCGGGAGGGCCATCAATGAGCAGTTCTTC. Its protein is CASSVTSGRAINEQFF.